This TCR beta chain emerged from a study of spatial heterogeneity in lung cancer. This clonotype was seen a few times. Time point meaning: sample taken at primary tumor resection. Without sorting, whole RNA was sequenced from tumor, nontumor lung or frozen PBMC. TCRdb called the 5' RACE reads again in MiXCR, with one record for every CDR3 protein. This sample has about 92,000 distinct CDR3 sequences; 9.5% to 15% occur once, and the top ten carry roughly 39%. This CDR3 comprises 14 residues. Germline assignment: CDR1 MRHNA and CDR2 SNTAGT. Trimming removed 8 bases at V and 2 bases at J, with 10 bases between.

This chain links TRBV6-4 with TRBJ2-6, with D unclear. The source of this sequence is a male donor with early-stage non-small cell lung cancer. Sequencing was performed on PBMCs, taken at surgery. This chain's CDR3 is CASSVSPGANVLTF. CDR3 coding DNA: TGTGCCAGCTCGGTGTCCCCTGGGGCCAACGTCCTGACTTTC.